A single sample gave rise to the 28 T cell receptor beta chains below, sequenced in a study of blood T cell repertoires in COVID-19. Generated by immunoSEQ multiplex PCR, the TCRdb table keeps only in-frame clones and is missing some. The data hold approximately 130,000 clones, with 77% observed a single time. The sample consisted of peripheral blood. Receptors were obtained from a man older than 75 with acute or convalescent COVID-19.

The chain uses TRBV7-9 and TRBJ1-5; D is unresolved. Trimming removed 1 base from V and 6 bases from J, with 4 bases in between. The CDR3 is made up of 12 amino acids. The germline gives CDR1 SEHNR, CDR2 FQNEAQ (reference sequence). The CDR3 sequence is CASSLDLQPQHF. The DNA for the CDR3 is TGTGCCAGCAGCTTAGATCTTCAGCCCCAGCATTTT.

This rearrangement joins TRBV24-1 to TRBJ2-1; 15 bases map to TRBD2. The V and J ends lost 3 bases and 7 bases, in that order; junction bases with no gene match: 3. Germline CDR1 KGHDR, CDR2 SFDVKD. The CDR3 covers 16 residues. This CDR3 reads CATSDRGTSGRNEQFF. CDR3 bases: TGTGCCACCAGTGATAGGGGGACTAGCGGGAGGAATGAGCAGTTCTTC.

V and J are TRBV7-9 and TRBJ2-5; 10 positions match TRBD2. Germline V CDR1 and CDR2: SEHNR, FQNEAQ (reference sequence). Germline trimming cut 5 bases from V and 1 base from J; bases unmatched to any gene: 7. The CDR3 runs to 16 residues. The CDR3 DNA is TGTGCCAGCAGCCCCACCCCTAGCGGGGGCCAAGAGACCCAGTACTTC. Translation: CASSPTPSGGQETQYF.

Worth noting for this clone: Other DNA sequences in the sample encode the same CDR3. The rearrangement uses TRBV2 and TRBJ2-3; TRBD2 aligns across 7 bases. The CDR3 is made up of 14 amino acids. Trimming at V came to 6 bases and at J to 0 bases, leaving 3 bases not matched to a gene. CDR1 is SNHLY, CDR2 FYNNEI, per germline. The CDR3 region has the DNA TGTGCCAGCAGCCTAGCGGCCAGCACAGATACGCAGTATTTT. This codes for CASSLAASTDTQYF.

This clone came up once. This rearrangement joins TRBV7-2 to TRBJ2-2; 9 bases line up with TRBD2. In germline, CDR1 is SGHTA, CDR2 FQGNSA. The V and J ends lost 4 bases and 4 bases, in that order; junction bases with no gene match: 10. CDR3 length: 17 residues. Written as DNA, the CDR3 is TGTGCCAGCAGCTCCGGCCGGCGGGGGGGTCGCACCGGGGAGCTGTTTTTT. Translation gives CASSSGRRGGRTGELFF.

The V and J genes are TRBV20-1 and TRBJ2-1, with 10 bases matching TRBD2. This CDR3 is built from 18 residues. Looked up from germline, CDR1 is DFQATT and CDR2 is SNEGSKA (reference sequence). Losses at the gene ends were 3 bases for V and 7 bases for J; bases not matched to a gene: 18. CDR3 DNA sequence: TGCAGTGCTAGTCCCCGACAGTCGGCCAGCGGGGGGGCAAATGAGCAGTTCTTC. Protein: CSASPRQSASGGANEQFF.

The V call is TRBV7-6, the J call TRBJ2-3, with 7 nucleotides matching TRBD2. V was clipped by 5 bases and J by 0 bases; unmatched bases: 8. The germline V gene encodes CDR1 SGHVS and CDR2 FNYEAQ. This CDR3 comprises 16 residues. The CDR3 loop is CASSPAGTKSTDTQYF. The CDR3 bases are TGTGCCAGCAGCCCCGCCGGGACTAAAAGCACAGATACGCAGTATTTT.

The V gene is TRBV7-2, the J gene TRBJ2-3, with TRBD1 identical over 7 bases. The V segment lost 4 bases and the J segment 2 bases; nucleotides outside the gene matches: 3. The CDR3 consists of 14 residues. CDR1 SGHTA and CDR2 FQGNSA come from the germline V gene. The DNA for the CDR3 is TGTGCCAGCAGCTCTCAGGGGGTCACAGATACGCAGTATTTT. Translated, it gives CASSSQGVTDTQYF.

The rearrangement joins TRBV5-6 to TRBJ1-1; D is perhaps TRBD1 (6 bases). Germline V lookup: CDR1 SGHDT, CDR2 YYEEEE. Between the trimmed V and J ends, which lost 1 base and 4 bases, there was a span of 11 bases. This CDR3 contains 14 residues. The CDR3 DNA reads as TGTGCCAGCAGCTTGACAGGGCTGGCCACTGAAGCTTTCTTT. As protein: CASSLTGLATEAFF. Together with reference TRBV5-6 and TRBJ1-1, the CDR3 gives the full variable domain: DAGVTQSPTHLIKTRGQQVTLRCSPKSGHDTVSWYQQALGQGPQFIFQYYEEEERQRGNFPDRFSGHQFPNYSSELNVNALLLGDSALYLCASSLTGLATEAFFGQGTRLTVV.

CDR3 amino acids: CASSPGQVRSPEQYF. Written as DNA, the CDR3 is TGTGCCAGCAGTCCCGGACAGGTCCGCTCCCCCGAGCAGTACTTC. V gene TRBV6-2 or TRBV6-3 combines with J gene TRBJ2-7; 7 bases fit TRBD1. V lost 5 bases and J lost 6; bases outside the gene matches: 13. Germline CDR1 reads MNHEY; CDR2 reads SVGEGT. The CDR3 has 15 amino acids.

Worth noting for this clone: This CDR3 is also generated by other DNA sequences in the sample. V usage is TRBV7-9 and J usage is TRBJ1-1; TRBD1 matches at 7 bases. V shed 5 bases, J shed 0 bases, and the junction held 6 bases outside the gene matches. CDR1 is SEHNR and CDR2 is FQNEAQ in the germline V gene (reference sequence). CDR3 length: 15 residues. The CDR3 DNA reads TGTGCCAGCAGCCCCCAGGGGGGTCTGAACACTGAAGCTTTCTTT. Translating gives CASSPQGGLNTEAFF.

Here the CDR3 DNA reads TGCAGCGTTGGTGGGGGCAATAATGGCTACACCTTC. Its protein is CSVGGGNNGYTF. The chain employs TRBV29-1 and TRBJ1-2, with D tentatively TRBD1 (6 bases). The CDR3 has 12 residues. Germline loops: CDR1 SQVTM, CDR2 ANQGSEA. Trimming left V 4 bases short and J 6 bases short, with 12 bases between. The variable domain in full, with the rest retrieved from reference TRBV29-1 and TRBJ1-2, is SAVISQKPSRDICQRGTSLTIQCQVDSQVTMMFWYRQQPGQSLTLIATANQGSEATYESGFVIDKFPISRPNLTFSTLTVSNMSPEDSSIYLCSVGGGNNGYTFGSGTRLTVV.

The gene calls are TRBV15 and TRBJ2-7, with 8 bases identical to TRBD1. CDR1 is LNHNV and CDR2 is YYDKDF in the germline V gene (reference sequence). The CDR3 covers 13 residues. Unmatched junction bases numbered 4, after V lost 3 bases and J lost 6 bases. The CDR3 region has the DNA TGTGCCACCAGCAGTGACAGGGGTTTCGAGCAGTACTTC. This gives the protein CATSSDRGFEQYF.

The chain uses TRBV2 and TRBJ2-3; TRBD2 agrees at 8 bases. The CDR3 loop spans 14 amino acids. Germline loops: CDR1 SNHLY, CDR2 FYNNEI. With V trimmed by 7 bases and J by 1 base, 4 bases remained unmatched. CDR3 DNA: TGTGCCAGCACGCGGGGGGCCGGCACAGATACGCAGTATTTT. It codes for CASTRGAGTDTQYF.

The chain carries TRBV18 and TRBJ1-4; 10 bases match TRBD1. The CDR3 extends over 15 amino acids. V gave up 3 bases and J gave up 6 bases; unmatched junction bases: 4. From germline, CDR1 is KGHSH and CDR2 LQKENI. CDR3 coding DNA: TGTGCCAGCTCACCCGGGACAGGGGTGGATGAAAAACTGTTTTTT. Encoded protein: CASSPGTGVDEKLFF. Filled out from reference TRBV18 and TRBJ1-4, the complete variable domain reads NAGVMQNPRHLVRRRGQEARLRCSPMKGHSHVYWYRQLPEEGLKFMVYLQKENIIDESGMPKERFSAEFPKEGPSILRIQQVVRGDSAAYFCASSPGTGVDEKLFFGSGTQLSVL.

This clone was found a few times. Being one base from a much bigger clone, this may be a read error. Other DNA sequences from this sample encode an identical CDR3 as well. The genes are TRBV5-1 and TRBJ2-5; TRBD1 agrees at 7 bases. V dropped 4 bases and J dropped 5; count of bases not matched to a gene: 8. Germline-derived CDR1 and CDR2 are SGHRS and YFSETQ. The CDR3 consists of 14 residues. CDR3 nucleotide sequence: TGCGCCAGCAGCCCGACAGGGTCATGGGAGACCCAGTACTTC. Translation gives CASSPTGSWETQYF.

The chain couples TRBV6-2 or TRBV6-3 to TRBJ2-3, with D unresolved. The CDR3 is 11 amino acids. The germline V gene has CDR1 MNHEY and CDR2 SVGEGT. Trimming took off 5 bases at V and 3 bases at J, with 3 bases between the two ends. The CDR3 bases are TGTGCCAGCAGTCAAACAGATACGCAGTATTTT. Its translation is CASSQTDTQYF.

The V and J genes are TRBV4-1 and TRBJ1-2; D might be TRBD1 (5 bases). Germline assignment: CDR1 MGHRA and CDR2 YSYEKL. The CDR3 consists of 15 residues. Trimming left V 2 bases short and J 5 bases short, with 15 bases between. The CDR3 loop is CASSQQTVLMYGYTF. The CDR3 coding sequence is TGCGCCAGCAGCCAACAGACAGTATTGATGTATGGCTACACCTTC.

In DNA, the CDR3 is TGTGCCAGCAGTTACCTCGGGGGGGGACTGAAAGCTTTCTTT. Encoded protein: CASSYLGGGLKAFF. The V and J genes are TRBV6-5 and TRBJ1-1; maybe TRBD1 (5 bases). Germline lookup yields CDR1 MNHEY and CDR2 SVGAGI. V was trimmed by 2 bases and J by 9 bases, leaving 16 bases between them. The CDR3 consists of 14 residues.

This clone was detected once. CDR3 in amino acids: CASSLNWASYEQYF. DNA of the CDR3: TGTGCCAGCAGCTTGAATTGGGCCTCCTACGAGCAGTACTTC. The chain employs TRBV5-6 and TRBJ2-7; D not resolved. V was trimmed by 1 base and J by 0 bases, leaving 8 bases between them. This CDR3 has 14 residues. Germline V lookup: CDR1 SGHDT, CDR2 YYEEEE.

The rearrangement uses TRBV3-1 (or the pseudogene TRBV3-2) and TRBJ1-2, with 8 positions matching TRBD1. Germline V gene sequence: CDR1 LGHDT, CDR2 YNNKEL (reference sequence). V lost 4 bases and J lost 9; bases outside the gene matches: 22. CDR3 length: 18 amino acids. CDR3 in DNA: TGTGCCAGCAGCCCCCTTGGACAGGGAGGTGGAGGTCGGGGGAGCTACACCTTC. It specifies CASSPLGQGGGGRGSYTF.

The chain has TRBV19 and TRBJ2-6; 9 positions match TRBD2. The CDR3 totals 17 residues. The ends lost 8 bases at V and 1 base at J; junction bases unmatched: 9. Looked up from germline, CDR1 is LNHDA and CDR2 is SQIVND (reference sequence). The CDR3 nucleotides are TGTGCCAGTCGCCGCGGGGGGGCCGTTTCTGGGGCCAACGTCCTGACTTTC. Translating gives CASRRGGAVSGANVLTF.

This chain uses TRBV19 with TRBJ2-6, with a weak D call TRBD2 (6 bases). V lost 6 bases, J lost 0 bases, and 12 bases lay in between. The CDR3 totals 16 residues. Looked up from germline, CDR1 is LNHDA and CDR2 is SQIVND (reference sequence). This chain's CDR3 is CASRADGGSGANVLTF. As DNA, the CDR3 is TGTGCCAGTAGGGCGGACGGGGGCTCTGGGGCCAACGTCCTGACTTTC. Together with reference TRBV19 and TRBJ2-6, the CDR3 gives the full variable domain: DGGITQSPKYLFRKEGQNVTLSCEQNLNHDAMYWYRQDPGQGLRLIYYSQIVNDFQKGDIAEGYSVSREKKESFPLTVTSAQKNPTAFYLCASRADGGSGANVLTFGAGSRLTVL.

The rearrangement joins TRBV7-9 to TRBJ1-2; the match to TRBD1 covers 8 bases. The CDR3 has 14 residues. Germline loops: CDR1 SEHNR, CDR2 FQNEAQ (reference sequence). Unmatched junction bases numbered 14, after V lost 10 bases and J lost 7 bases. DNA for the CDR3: TGTGCCACCCGAGGACAGGGTGGGTCTGGTGGCTACACCTTC. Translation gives CATRGQGGSGGYTF.

The CDR3 here is CASSLDGGRWGTEAFF. The CDR3 DNA reads as TGTGCCAGCAGCTTAGACGGGGGGCGATGGGGCACTGAAGCTTTCTTT. This rearrangement joins TRBV7-9 to TRBJ1-1; a possible D gene is TRBD1 (6 bases). V gave up 1 base and J gave up 4 bases, with 16 bases separating them. Germline V gene data show CDR1 as SEHNR and CDR2 as FQNEAQ (reference sequence). The CDR3 totals 16 residues.

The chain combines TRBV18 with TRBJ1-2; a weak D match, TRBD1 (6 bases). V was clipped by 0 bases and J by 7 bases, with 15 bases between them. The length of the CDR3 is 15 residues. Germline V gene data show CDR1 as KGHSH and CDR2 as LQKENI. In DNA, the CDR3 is TGTGCCAGCTCACCACCGGTCAGGGGAGCGCCTGGCTACACCTTC. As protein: CASSPPVRGAPGYTF. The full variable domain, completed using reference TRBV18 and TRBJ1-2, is NAGVMQNPRHLVRRRGQEARLRCSPMKGHSHVYWYRQLPEEGLKFMVYLQKENIIDESGMPKERFSAEFPKEGPSILRIQQVVRGDSAAYFCASSPPVRGAPGYTFGSGTRLTVV.

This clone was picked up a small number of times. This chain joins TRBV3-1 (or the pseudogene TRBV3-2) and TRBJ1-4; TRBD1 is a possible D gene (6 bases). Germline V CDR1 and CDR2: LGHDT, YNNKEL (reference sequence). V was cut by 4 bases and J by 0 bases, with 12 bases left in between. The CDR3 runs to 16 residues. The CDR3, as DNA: TGTGCCAGCAGCCGGTTGACAGGAGCAACTAATGAAAAACTGTTTTTT. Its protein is CASSRLTGATNEKLFF.

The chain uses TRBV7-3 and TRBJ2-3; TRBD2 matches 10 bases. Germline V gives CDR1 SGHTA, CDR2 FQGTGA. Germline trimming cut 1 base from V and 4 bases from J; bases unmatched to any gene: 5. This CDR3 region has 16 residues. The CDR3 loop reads CASSLMGAGGPDTQYF. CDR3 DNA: TGTGCCAGCAGCTTAATGGGAGCGGGGGGGCCAGATACGCAGTATTTT. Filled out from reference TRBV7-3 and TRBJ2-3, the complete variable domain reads GAGVSQTPSNKVTEKGKYVELRCDPISGHTALYWYRQSLGQGPEFLIYFQGTGAADDSGLPNDRFFAVRPEGSVSTLKIQRTERGDSAVYLCASSLMGAGGPDTQYFGPGTRLTVL.